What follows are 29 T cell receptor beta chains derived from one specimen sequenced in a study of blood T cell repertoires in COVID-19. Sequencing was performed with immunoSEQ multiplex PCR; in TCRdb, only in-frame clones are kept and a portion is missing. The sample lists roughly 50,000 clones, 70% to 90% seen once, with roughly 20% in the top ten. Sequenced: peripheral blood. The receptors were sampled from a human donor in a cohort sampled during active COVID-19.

CDR3 sequence: CASSLDQQGGHSYSNQPQHF. For the CDR3, the DNA is TGTGCCAGCAGCTTAGACCAACAGGGCGGGCATTCTTATAGCAATCAGCCCCAGCATTTT. V and J are TRBV11-2 and TRBJ1-5; a possible D gene is TRBD1 (6 bases). CDR3 length: 20 residues. Germline V gene data show CDR1 as SGHAT and CDR2 as FQNNGV. V gave up 0 bases and J gave up 0 bases, with 21 bases separating them. Using reference TRBV11-2 and TRBJ1-5 for the parts outside the CDR3, the full variable domain is EAGVAQSPRYKIIEKRQSVAFWCNPISGHATLYWYQQILGQGPKLLIQFQNNGVVDDSQLPKDRFSAERLKGVDSTLKIQPAKLEDSAVYLCASSLDQQGGHSYSNQPQHFGDGTRLSIL.

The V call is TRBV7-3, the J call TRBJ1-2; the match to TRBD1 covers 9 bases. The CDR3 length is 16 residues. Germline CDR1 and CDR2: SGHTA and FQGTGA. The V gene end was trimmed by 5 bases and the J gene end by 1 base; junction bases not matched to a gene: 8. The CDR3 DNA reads TGTGCCAGCAGCCTCGGGACAGGGCAGAATAACTATGGCTACACCTTC. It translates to CASSLGTGQNNYGYTF. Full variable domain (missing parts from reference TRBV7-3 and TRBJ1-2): GAGVSQTPSNKVTEKGKYVELRCDPISGHTALYWYRQSLGQGPEFLIYFQGTGAADDSGLPNDRFFAVRPEGSVSTLKIQRTERGDSAVYLCASSLGTGQNNYGYTFGSGTRLTVV.

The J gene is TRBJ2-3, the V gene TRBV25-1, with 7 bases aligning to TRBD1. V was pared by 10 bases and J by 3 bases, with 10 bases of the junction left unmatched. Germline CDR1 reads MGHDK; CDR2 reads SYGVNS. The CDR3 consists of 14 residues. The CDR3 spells CATSQGIWTDTQYF. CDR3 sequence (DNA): TGTGCCACCTCACAGGGGATTTGGACAGATACGCAGTATTTT.

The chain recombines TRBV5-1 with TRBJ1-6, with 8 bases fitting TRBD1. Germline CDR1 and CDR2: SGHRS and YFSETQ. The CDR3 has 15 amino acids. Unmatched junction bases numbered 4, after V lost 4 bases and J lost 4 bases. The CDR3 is CASSIGTGYNSPLHF. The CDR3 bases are TGCGCCAGCAGCATCGGGACAGGTTATAATTCACCCCTCCACTTT.

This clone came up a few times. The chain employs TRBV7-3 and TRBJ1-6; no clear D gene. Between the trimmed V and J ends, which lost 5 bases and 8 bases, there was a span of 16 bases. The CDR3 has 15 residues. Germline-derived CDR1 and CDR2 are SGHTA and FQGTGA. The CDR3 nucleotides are TGTGCCAGCAGCCGAGGTACGAAGCGATATTCACCCCTCCACTTT. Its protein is CASSRGTKRYSPLHF.

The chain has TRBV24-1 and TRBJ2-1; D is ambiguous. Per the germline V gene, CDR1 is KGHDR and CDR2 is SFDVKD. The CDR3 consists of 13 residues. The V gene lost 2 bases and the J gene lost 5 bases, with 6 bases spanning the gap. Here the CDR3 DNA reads TGTGCCACCAGTGATTGGCAGAACAATGAGCAGTTCTTC. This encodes CATSDWQNNEQFF.

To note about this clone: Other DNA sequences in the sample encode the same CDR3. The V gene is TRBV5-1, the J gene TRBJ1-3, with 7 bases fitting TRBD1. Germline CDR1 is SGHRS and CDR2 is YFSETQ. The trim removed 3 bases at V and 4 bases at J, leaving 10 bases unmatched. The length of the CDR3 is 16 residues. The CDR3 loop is CASSSTDRLVGNTIYF. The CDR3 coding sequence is TGCGCCAGCAGCTCTACGGACAGGTTGGTGGGAAACACCATATATTTT.

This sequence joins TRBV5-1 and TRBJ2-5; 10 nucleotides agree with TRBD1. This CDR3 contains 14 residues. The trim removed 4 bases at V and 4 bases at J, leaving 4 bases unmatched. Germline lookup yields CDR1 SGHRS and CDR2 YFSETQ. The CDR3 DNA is TGCGCCAGCAGCGCCGGGACAGGGGCAGAGACCCAGTACTTC. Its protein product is CASSAGTGAETQYF.

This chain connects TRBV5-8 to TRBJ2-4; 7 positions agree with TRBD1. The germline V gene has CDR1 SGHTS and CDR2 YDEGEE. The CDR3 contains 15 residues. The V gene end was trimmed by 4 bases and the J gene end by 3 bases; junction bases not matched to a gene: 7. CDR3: CASSHPGQNKNIQYF. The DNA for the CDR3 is TGTGCCAGCAGCCACCCGGGACAGAACAAAAACATTCAGTACTTC.

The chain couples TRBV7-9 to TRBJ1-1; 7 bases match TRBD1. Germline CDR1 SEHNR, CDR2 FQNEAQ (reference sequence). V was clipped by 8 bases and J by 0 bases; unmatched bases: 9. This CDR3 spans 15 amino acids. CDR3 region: CASWDSGGMNTEAFF. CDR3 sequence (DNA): TGTGCCAGCTGGGACAGTGGAGGGATGAACACTGAAGCTTTCTTT.

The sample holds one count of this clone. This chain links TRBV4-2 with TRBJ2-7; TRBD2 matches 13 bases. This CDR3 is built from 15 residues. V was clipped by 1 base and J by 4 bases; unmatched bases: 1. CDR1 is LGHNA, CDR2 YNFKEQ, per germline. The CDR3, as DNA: TGTGCCAGCAGCCAAGGACTAGCGGGGGGATACGAGCAGTACTTC. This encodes CASSQGLAGGYEQYF.

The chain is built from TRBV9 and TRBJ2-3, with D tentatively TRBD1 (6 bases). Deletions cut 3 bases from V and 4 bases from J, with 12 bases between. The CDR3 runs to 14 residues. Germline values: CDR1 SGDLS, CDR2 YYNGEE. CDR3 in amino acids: CASSATGYPDTQYF. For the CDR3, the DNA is TGTGCCAGCAGCGCAACAGGGTATCCAGATACGCAGTATTTT.

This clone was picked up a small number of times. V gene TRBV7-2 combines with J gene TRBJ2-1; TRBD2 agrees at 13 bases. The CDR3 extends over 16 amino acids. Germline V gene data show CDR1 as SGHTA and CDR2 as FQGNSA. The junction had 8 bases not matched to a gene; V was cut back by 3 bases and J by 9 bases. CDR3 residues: CASSFAGTSGAGEQFF. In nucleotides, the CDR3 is TGTGCCAGCAGCTTCGCCGGGACTAGCGGGGCCGGTGAGCAGTTCTTC.

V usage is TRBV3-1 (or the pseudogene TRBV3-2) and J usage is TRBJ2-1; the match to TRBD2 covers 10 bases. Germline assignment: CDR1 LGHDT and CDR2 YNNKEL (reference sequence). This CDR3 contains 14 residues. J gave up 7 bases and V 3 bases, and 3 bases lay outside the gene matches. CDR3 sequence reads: CASSQSSGGNEQFF. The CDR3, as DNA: TGTGCCAGCAGCCAGTCTAGCGGGGGAAATGAGCAGTTCTTC.

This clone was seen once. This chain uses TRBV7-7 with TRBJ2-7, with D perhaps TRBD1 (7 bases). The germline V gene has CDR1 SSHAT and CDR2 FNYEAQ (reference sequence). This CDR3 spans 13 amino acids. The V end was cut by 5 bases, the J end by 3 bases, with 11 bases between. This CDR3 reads CASSPGGFYEQYF. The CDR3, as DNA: TGTGCCAGCAGCCCAGGGGGGTTCTACGAGCAGTACTTC. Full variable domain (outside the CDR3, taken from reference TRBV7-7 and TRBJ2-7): GAGVSQSPRYKVTKRGQDVTLRCDPISSHATLYWYQQALGQGPEFLTYFNYEAQPDKSGLPSDRFSAERPEGSISTLTIQRTEQRDSAMYRCASSPGGFYEQYFGPGTRLTVT.

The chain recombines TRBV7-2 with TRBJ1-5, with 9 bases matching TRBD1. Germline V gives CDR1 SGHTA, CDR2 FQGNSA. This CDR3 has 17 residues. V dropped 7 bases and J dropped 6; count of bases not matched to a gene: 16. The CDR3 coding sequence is TGTGCCAGCACCTATTCCTTGGGACAGGGTAGAAGTCAGCCCCAGCATTTT. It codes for CASTYSLGQGRSQPQHF. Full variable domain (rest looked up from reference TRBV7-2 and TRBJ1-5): GAGVSQSPSNKVTEKGKDVELRCDPISGHTALYWYRQSLGQGLEFLIYFQGNSAPDKSGLPSDRFSAERTGGSVSTLTIQRTQQEDSAVYLCASTYSLGQGRSQPQHFGDGTRLSIL.

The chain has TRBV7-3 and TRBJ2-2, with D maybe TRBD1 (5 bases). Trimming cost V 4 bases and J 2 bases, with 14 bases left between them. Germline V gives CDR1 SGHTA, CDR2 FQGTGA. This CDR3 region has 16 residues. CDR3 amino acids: CASSYMTATNTGELFF. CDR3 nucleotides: TGTGCCAGCAGCTACATGACAGCGACCAACACCGGGGAGCTGTTTTTT.

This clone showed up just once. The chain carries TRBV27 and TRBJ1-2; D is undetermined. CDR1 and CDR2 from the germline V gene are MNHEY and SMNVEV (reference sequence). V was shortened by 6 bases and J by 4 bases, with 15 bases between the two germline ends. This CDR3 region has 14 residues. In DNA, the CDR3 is TGTGCCAGCAGGATAGGGAGTTCGCCCTATGGCTACACCTTC. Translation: CASRIGSSPYGYTF.

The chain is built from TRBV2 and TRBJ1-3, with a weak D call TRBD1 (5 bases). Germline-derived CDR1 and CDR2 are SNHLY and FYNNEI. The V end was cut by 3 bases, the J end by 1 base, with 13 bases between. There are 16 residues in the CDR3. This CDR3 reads CASSDFGGSSGNTIYF. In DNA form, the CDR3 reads TGTGCCAGCAGTGATTTCGGGGGGAGTTCTGGAAACACCATATATTTT.

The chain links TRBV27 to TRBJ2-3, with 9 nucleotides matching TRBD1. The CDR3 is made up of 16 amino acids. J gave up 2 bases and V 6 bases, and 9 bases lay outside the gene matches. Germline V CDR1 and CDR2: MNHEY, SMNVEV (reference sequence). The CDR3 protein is CASSRGDRAHTDTQYF. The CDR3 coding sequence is TGTGCCAGCAGCCGAGGGGACAGGGCCCACACAGATACGCAGTATTTT.

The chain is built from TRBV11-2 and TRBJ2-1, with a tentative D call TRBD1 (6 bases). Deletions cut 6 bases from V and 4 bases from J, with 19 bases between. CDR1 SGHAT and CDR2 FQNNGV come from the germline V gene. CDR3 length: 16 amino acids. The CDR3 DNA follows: TGTGCCAGCAGAGCTTCCAGGGGCCAGAGTTACAATGAGCAGTTCTTC. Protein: CASRASRGQSYNEQFF.

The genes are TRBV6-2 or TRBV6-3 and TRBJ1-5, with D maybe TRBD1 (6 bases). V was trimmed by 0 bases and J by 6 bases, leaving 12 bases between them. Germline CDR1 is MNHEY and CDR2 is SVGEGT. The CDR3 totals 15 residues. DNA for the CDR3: TGTGCCAGCAGTTACTCCACAGGGTCGGGTCAGCCCCAGCATTTT. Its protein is CASSYSTGSGQPQHF.

In DNA, the CDR3 is TGCGCCAGCAGCCAAGACCTGGCGACAGGGACGTCAAATACGCAGTATTTT. Residues: CASSQDLATGTSNTQYF. The chain joins TRBV4-3 to TRBJ2-3; 7 bases match TRBD1. The ends lost 0 bases at V and 7 bases at J; junction bases unmatched: 13. The CDR3 extends over 17 amino acids. Germline loops: CDR1 LGHNA, CDR2 YSLEER.

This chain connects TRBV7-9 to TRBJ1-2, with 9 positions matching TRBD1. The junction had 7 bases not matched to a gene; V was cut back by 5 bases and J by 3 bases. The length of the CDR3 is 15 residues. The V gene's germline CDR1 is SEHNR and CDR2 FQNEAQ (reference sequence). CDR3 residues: CASSNRQGDDYGYTF. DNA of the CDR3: TGTGCCAGCAGCAACCGACAGGGGGACGACTATGGCTACACCTTC.

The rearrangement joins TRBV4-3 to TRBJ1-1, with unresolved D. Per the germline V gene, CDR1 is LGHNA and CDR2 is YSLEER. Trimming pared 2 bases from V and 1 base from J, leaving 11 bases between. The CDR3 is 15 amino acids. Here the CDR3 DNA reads TGCGCCAGCAGCCAAACCACAGTTACGAACACTGAAGCTTTCTTT. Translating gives CASSQTTVTNTEAFF.

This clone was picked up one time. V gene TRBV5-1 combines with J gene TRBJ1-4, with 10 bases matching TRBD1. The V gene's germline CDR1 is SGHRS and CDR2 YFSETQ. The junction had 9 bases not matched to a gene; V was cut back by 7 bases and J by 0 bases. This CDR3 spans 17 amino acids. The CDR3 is CASASTGGIPTNEKLFF. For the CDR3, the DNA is TGCGCCAGCGCTTCGACAGGGGGCATACCAACTAATGAAAAACTGTTTTTT.

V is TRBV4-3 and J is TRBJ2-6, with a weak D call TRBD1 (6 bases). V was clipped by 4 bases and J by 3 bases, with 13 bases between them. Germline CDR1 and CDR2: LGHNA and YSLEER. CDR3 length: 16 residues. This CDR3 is CASSLDGGLGANVLTF. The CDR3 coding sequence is TGCGCCAGCAGCCTAGATGGGGGCCTTGGGGCCAACGTCCTGACTTTC.

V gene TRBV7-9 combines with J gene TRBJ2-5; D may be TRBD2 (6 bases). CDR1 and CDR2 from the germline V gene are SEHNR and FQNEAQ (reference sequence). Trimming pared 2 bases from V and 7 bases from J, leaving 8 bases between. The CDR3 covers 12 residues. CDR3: CASSLSGGTQYF. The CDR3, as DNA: TGTGCCAGCAGCTTATCCGGGGGGACCCAGTACTTC.

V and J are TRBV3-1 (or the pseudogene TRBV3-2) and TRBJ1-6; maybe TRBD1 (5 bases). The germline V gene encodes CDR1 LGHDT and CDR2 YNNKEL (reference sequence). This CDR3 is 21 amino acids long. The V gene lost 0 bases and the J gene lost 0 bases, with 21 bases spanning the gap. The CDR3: CASSQEWQGSLKYSYNSPLHF. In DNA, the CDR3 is TGTGCCAGCAGCCAAGAATGGCAGGGAAGTCTCAAGTACTCCTATAATTCACCCCTCCACTTT.